This T cell receptor beta chain was sequenced during a study of Tregs in tolerant kidney transplant recipients. Study-level findings and limits: Few patients were studied, so findings need validation in larger groups. Biological reproducibility was not directly addressed, but technical replication error appeared minimal. Changing PCR primers prevented nucleotide comparison between some patients' samples. Donor-specific Treg expansion exceeded global Treg expansion in tolerant patients, suggesting antigen drive.

Clones were sequenced by immunoSEQ multiplex PCR, and TCRdb holds only the in-frame ones, with some missing. The sample lists roughly 66,000 clones, roughly 90% occurring once. With regard to this clone: Its antigen is not identified.

Germline V CDR1 and CDR2: SQVTM, ANQGSEA. The germline V and J ends were trimmed by 0 bases and 0 bases, with 3 bases remaining between them. CDR3 length equals 12 residues. Sequenced here: CD8+ T cells from blood, sampled before the transplant. V gene TRBV29-1 combines with J gene TRBJ2-7; no reliable D call. The receptor comes from a human donor who received a combined kidney and bone marrow transplant. CDR3: CSVEESSYEQYF. Here the CDR3 DNA reads TGCAGCGTTGAAGAGAGCTCCTACGAGCAGTACTTC.